The table lists the clone carrying this TCR beta chain with a count of one. The data were taken from a study of blood T cell repertoires in COVID-19. Trimming removed 3 bases from V and 6 bases from J; junction bases left unmatched: 12. Germline V gene lookup returns CDR1 SGHDN and CDR2 FVKESK. The CDR3 runs to 17 residues. In the original workflow: Cell counts per sample came from amplifying reference gene primers. Sequencing was performed with immunoSEQ multiplex PCR; in TCRdb, only in-frame clones are kept and a portion is missing. V and J calls and clone size are copied from that table; D and trimming were computed from the DNA. This table has approximately 280,000 clones, 87% appearing once. In Cohort 3, a recovered donor had either two negative PCRs, clearance, or symptom resolution.

The origin of this receptor is a woman aged 40 to 50 who had recovered from COVID-19. Source material: PBMCs or T cells enriched from blood (not recorded which). The chain recombines TRBV14 with TRBJ2-1; TRBD2 matches at 9 bases. The CDR3 region has the DNA TGTGCCAGCAGCCATCATAGCGGGAGCCCCGGGGGCAATGAGCAGTTCTTC. As protein: CASSHHSGSPGGNEQFF.